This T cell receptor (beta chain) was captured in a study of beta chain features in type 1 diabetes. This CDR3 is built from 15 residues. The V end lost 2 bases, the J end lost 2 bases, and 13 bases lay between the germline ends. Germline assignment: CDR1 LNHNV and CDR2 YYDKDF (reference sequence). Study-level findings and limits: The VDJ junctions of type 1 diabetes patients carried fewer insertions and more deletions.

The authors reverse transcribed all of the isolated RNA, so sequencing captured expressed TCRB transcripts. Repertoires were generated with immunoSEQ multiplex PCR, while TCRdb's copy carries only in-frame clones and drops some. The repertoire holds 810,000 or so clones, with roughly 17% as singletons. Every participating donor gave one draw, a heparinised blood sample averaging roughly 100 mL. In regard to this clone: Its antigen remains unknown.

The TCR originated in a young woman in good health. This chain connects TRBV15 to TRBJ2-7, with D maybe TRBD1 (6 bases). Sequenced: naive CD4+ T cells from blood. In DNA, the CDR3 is TGTGCCACCAGCAGACACAGGGAACCACCCTACGAGCAGTACTTC. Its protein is CATSRHREPPYEQYF.